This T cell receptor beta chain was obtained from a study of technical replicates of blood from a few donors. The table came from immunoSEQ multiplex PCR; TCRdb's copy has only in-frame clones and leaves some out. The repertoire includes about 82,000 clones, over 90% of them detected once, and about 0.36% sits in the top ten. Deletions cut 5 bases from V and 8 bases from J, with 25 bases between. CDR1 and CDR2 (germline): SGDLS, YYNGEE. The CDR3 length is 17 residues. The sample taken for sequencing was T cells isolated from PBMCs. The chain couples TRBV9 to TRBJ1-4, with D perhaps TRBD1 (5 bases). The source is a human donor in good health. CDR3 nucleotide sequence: TGTGCCAGCAGTCCAAACCCGGGACTCCGCATTTTAGAAAAACTGTTTTTT. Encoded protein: CASSPNPGLRILEKLFF.